Here is one T cell receptor beta chain with its context. Its antigen remains unknown. This entry is derived from a study of brain T cells in children with intractable seizures. Broader study findings: Viral specificity was inferred only from CDR3 similarity; HCMV serostatus was unknown.

Assay: immunoSEQ multiplex PCR; the TCRdb copy retains only in-frame clones and omits some. This table holds roughly 69,000 clones, roughly 95% found once. The source is a boy under two years old with focal cortical dysplasia and intractable seizures. Sequencing was performed on peripheral blood, taken at surgery.

CDR3 nucleotide sequence: TGTGCCATCAGTGTGGTGGATACGCAGTATTTT. Translating it yields CAISVVDTQYF. The J gene is TRBJ2-3, the V gene TRBV10-3; D unclear. The CDR3 totals 11 residues. The V end lost 4 bases, the J end lost 6 bases, and 5 bases lay between the germline ends. Germline V gene data show CDR1 as ENHRY and CDR2 as SYGVKD.